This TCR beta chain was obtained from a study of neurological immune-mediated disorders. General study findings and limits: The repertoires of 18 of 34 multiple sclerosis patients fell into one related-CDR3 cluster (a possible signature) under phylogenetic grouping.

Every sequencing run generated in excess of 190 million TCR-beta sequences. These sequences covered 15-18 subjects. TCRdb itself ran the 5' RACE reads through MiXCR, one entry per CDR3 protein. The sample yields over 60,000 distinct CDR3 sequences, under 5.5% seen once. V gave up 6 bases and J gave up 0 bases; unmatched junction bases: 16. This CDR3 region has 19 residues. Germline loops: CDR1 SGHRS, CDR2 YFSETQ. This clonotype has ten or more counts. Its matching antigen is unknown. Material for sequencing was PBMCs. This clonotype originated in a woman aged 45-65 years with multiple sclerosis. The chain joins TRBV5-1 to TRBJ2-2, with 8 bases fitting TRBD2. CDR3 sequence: CASTVSGSSGAPNTGELFF. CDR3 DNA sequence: TGCGCCAGCACCGTAAGTGGTAGTAGCGGGGCGCCGAACACCGGGGAGCTGTTTTTT.